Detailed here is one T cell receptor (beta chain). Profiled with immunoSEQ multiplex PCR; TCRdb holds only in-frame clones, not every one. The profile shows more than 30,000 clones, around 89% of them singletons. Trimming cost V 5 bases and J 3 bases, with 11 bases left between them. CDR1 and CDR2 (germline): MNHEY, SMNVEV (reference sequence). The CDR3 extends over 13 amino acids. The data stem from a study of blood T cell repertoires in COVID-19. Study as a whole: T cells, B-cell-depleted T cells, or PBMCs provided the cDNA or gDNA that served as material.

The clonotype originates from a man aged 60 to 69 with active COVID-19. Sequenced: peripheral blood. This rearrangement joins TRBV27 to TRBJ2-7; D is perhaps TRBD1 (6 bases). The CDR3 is CASSVGQNYEQYF. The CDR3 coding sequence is TGTGCCAGCAGTGTCGGACAGAACTACGAGCAGTACTTC.